This T cell receptor beta chain was recovered during a study of human T cells and chemical hapten exposure (dated by TCRdb to the early 2020s). About the study as a whole: For sensitization, 2% DPC in acetone was applied to a 2 cm by 2 cm area of upper inner arm skin. In alopecia patients, the study followed how the peripheral blood TCR repertoire changed in vivo over primary and secondary sensitization to diphenylcyclopropenone (DPC), a hapten. Libraries were pooled for sequencing, and per-sample TCR yields varied mainly because of small differences in library volumes within the pool. Approximately 28 alopecia patients gave blood for TCR sequencing at one to four time points (pre-sensitization, 2, 6 and 24 weeks). Patch testing on the upper back used Finn chambers containing 0.01% DPC, with scoring done after 6 days according to International Contact Dermatitis Research Group standards. Blood was sampled from patients pre-sensitization (week 0) and at 2, 6 and about 24 weeks after DPC sensitization. The patient cohort, mostly female, included alopecia areata with under or over 50% scalp involvement, alopecia totalis and alopecia universalis. Patients additionally received weekly therapeutic DPC doses to the scalp throughout the approximately 22-week study period.

The sample's time point label, decoded: patch test 3, about 24 weeks after DPC sensitization. Reading the label with the study, this specimen's treatment or condition is: therapeutic diphenylcyclopropenone sensitization with weekly scalp DPC. At each patch-test visit, blood was drawn before the patch test was applied. Patients were eligible if aged 18 to 70, diagnosed with alopecia and judged suitable for DPC therapy, and pregnant patients were excluded. Total RNA was isolated from unfractionated whole blood collected in Tempus Blood RNA tubes. This clonotype registers as medium-sized (0.01 to 0.1%) within its sample. Its antigen specificity is not known. No much larger clone exists at a distance of one base, and base qualities are not known. Library prep was done by RACE. TCRdb lists the instrument as NextSeq 500. Library preparation attached unique molecular identifiers to individual cDNA molecules for quantitative, reproducible TCR counting. Each blood RNA sample was used to sequence both TCR alpha and TCR beta chains. On the authors' methods: Samples had a median of roughly 87,000 TCRs, with a range from roughly 20,000 to 700,000. V, J and CDR3 annotation of the TCR reads was carried out using the Decombinator software suite. For the PS versus PT1 abundance plots, all samples were subsampled to the same number of TCRs (28,000). TCRs were defined as expanded if absent before sensitization and observed at least eight times at the 2-week time point. The raw public reads went through TCRdb reprocessing: fastp at Q25, MiXCR clone calling, in-frame beta chains kept. Every entry covers one CDR3 protein and lists the most common genes and DNA from its rows. None of the V and J calls come from the authors' own analysis; TCRdb made them. This sample has 25,000 to 35,000 distinct CDR3 sequences in its table, and 5.8% of those were observed once. 5% to 7% of the sample lies in the top ten.

From the cysteine up to the phenylalanine, the CDR3 has a length of 14 residues. The DNA shown is the 42-base CDR3, in frame from base 1. From V the trimming removes 3 bases and from J it removes 12 bases, while the gene matches leave 7 bases of the junction unaccounted for. CDR1 SQVTM and CDR2 ANQGSEA were looked up in the germline V gene. The paper as a whole reports these results and caveats: Because all patients had alopecia, a presumed autoimmune disease, the immune response of the patients might differ from that of healthy individuals. DPC sensitization did not change the number of TCRs with a frequency above 1 in 1000, and there was no evidence of changes in global repertoire structure. After repeated subsampling, changes were observed in the strength of the expansion versus patch-test correlation and in the threshold at which the correlation became significant. Expanded TCRs formed significantly more large CDR3 similarity clusters than pre-sensitization or healthy control sets, consistent with antigen-driven responses. The number of PT1 expanded TCRs positively correlated with patch test score, significant at thresholds 8, 16 and 32 but not 4.

The sample in question was whole blood, obtained in connection with sensitization to the hapten diphenylcyclopropenone (DPC). The sequence was collected from a man between 25 and 39 years old with alopecia areata. Some clones in this sample may be carry-over from other donors' samples. Rearrangement joined TRBV29-1 to TRBJ2-1; 14 middle bases align to TRBD2. The CDR3 corresponds to CSVDGTSGGRVQFF. The sequence in DNA is TGCAGCGTTGATGGGACTAGCGGGGGTCGGGTGCAGTTCTTC.